The 16 T cell receptor beta chains in this list originate from one sample, sequenced in a study of shared clonotypes between healthy human individuals. Assay: immunoSEQ multiplex PCR; the TCRdb copy retains only in-frame clones and omits some. The table records over a million clones, around 78% of them present only once. Material for sequencing was memory CD4+ T cells from PBMCs. Subset of the sample: CD45RA-negative fraction. Every receptor here comes from a young man in good health. Some clones in this sample may be carry-over from other donors' samples.

J is TRBJ1-2 and V is TRBV5-6; D uncertain. Trimming stripped 0 bases from V and 8 bases from J, with 11 bases between. Germline lookup yields CDR1 SGHDT and CDR2 YYEEEE. CDR3 length equals 13 residues. The CDR3: CASSLVTSGGYTF. The CDR3 region has the DNA TGTGCCAGCAGCTTGGTGACCAGCGGGGGCTACACCTTC.

For the CDR3, the DNA is TGTGCCAGCTTTAAGGAGATGACAGGTGGAAGTCCCCCGGCTAACTATGGCTACACCTTC. It is translated as CASFKEMTGGSPPANYGYTF. This chain joins TRBV6-4 and TRBJ1-2; perhaps TRBD1 as D (6 bases). V shed 8 bases and J shed 0 bases, with 31 bases lying between them. The CDR3 runs 20 residues. Germline CDR1 and CDR2: MRHNA and SNTAGT.

V is TRBV23-1 and J is TRBJ2-2; D remains unclear. TRBV23-1 carries the ORF label, with uncertain function. This CDR3 is 15 amino acids long. Trimming took 6 bases from V and 4 from J, leaving 15 bases between them. In DNA, the CDR3 is TGCGCCAGCAGCGATTTAGGGTGGAGCACCGGGGAGCTGTTTTTT. This encodes CASSDLGWSTGELFF.

This chain connects TRBV14 to TRBJ2-2; D might be TRBD2 (6 bases). CDR1 and CDR2 from the germline V gene are SGHDN and FVKESK. The ends were cut back, 1 base at V and 6 bases at J, with 12 bases in the middle. The CDR3 extends over 15 amino acids. The CDR3 protein is CASSQGLVGAGELFF. CDR3 DNA sequence: TGTGCCAGCAGCCAAGGACTAGTCGGGGCCGGGGAGCTGTTTTTT.

The chain is built from TRBV19 and TRBJ1-2; 8 bases align to TRBD1. Trimming cost V 6 bases and J 3 bases; bases outside gene matches: 9. Germline-derived CDR1 and CDR2 are LNHDA and SQIVND (reference sequence). This CDR3 is built from 15 residues. DNA for the CDR3: TGTGCCAGTAGCCGGGGCGACAGGGGTGACTATGGCTACACCTTC. Translated, it gives CASSRGDRGDYGYTF.

Worth noting for this clone: Other DNA sequences in this specimen translate into the identical CDR3. The rearrangement joins TRBV29-1 to TRBJ1-2; TRBD1 agrees at 11 bases. This CDR3 comprises 13 residues. V shed 6 bases and J 4 bases; nucleotides not matched to a gene: 4. Germline lookup yields CDR1 SQVTM and CDR2 ANQGSEA. CDR3 bases: TGCAGCGTGGGGACAGGGGGTAGCTATGGCTACACCTTC. Translating it yields CSVGTGGSYGYTF.

As to this clone: With a much larger clone just one base away, this may be a read error. The V call is TRBV9, the J call TRBJ1-5, with unresolved D. The CDR3 loop spans 15 amino acids. The V gene's germline CDR1 is SGDLS and CDR2 YYNGEE. V was trimmed by 0 bases and J by 2 bases, leaving 9 bases between them. Written as DNA, the CDR3 is TGTGCCAGCAGCGTAGGTGCCATCCGCAATCAGCCCCAGCATTTT. Residues: CASSVGAIRNQPQHF.

This clone was recorded a few times. This chain links TRBV5-8 with TRBJ1-5; D gene ambiguous. Germline CDR1 SGHTS, CDR2 YDEGEE. The CDR3 length is 12 residues. Trimming pared 2 bases from V and 4 bases from J, leaving 4 bases between. CDR3: CASSFWNQPQHF. CDR3 nucleotides: TGTGCCAGCAGCTTTTGGAATCAGCCCCAGCATTTT.

V usage is TRBV28 and J usage is TRBJ2-5, with D unresolved. Germline lookup yields CDR1 MDHEN and CDR2 SYDVKM. The CDR3 contains 11 residues. V was clipped by 6 bases and J by 8 bases, with 10 bases between them. The CDR3 reads CASSNTITQYF. The CDR3 DNA reads TGTGCCAGCAGCAACACAATAACCCAGTACTTC.

Details on this clone: The sample contains more than one DNA sequence encoding this CDR3. V gene TRBV20-1 combines with J gene TRBJ1-4, with D perhaps TRBD1 (5 bases). CDR3 length equals 11 residues. CDR1 is DFQATT and CDR2 is SNEGSKA in the germline V gene (reference sequence). V lost 5 bases and J lost 7, with 8 bases in between. The CDR3 region has the DNA TGCAGTGCTTTAAGGGGTGAAAAACTGTTTTTT. Protein sequence: CSALRGEKLFF.

This clone showed up just a few times. The chain recombines TRBV4-1 with TRBJ1-4, with TRBD1 matching 9 bases. From germline, CDR1 is MGHRA and CDR2 YSYEKL. This CDR3 spans 15 amino acids. V shed 3 bases, J shed 5 bases, and the junction held 4 bases outside the gene matches. The CDR3 region is CASSHIDRGNEKLFF. As DNA, the CDR3 is TGCGCCAGCAGCCATATTGACAGGGGGAATGAAAAACTGTTTTTT.

This sequence joins TRBV28 and TRBJ2-7; D is undetermined. CDR1 MDHEN and CDR2 SYDVKM come from the germline V gene. CDR3 length: 13 amino acids. The V end was cut by 5 bases, the J end by 2 bases, with 10 bases between. This CDR3 reads CASSPGPTYEQYF. The CDR3 DNA is TGTGCCAGCAGTCCCGGCCCGACCTACGAGCAGTACTTC.

This clone was detected a few times. This sequence joins TRBV5-1 and TRBJ2-2; D is perhaps TRBD1 or TRBD2 (5 bases each). Per germline, CDR1 SGHRS and CDR2 YFSETQ. The CDR3 runs 15 residues. Trimming left V 3 bases short and J 5 bases short, with 14 bases between. Here the CDR3 reads CASSSPGRNTGELFF. Here the CDR3 DNA reads TGCGCCAGCAGCTCACCGGGACGAAATACCGGGGAGCTGTTTTTT.

The chain employs TRBV5-1 and TRBJ2-3, with 9 bases fitting TRBD2. CDR1 is SGHRS, CDR2 YFSETQ, per germline. The CDR3 runs to 18 residues. V shed 2 bases and J 1 base; nucleotides not matched to a gene: 11. CDR3 sequence reads: CASSLGLAGRAGTDTQYF. Here the CDR3 DNA reads TGCGCCAGCAGCTTAGGCCTAGCGGGAAGGGCGGGCACAGATACGCAGTATTTT.

The table lists this clone with many counts. The V call is TRBV4-1, the J call TRBJ2-7; TRBD2 might be the D (5 bases). Trimming shortened V by 0 bases and J by 6 bases, and 15 bases separated the two germline ends. Germline assignment: CDR1 MGHRA and CDR2 YSYEKL. The CDR3 covers 15 residues. As DNA, the CDR3 is TGCGCCAGCAGCCAAGATCAGAGCGGAGTCCTCGAGCAGTACTTC. Translation: CASSQDQSGVLEQYF.

On this clone: A much larger clone differs by one base, so this may be a read error. The same CDR3 is also encoded by other DNA sequences in this sample. The rearrangement joins TRBV7-2 to TRBJ2-3; TRBD2 agrees at 7 bases. The length of the CDR3 is 14 residues. Trimming at V came to 2 bases and at J to 2 bases, leaving 1 base not matched to a gene. From germline, CDR1 is SGHTA and CDR2 FQGNSA. The CDR3 protein is CASSLRLATDTQYF. The CDR3 coding sequence is TGTGCCAGCAGCTTACGACTAGCCACAGATACGCAGTATTTT.